This TCR beta chain stems from a study of blood T cell repertoires in COVID-19. Study-level information: The origin of the acute and convalescent COVID-19 samples was the United States, Italy and Spain. Nucleic acid was either cDNA or gDNA, and it came from T cells, B-cell-depleted T cells, or PBMCs.

Study processing details: Amplification of reference gene primers was used by the study to estimate nucleated cell counts. Clones were sequenced by immunoSEQ multiplex PCR, and TCRdb holds only the in-frame ones, with some missing. V and J calls and clone size are those listed in that table; D and trimming were worked out from the DNA. Of 200,000 to 250,000 clones listed, around 84% are singletons. This receptor was taken from a human donor in a cohort sampled during active COVID-19. The sequenced material came from peripheral blood.

CDR3 loop: CASSQEHSTGELFF. CDR3 in DNA: TGCGCCAGCAGCCAAGAGCACAGTACGGGGGAGCTGTTTTTT. V gene TRBV4-1 combines with J gene TRBJ2-2; D is uncertain. Germline CDR1 and CDR2: MGHRA and YSYEKL. The CDR3 has 14 amino acids. The ends were cut back, 0 bases at V and 8 bases at J, with 10 bases in the middle.